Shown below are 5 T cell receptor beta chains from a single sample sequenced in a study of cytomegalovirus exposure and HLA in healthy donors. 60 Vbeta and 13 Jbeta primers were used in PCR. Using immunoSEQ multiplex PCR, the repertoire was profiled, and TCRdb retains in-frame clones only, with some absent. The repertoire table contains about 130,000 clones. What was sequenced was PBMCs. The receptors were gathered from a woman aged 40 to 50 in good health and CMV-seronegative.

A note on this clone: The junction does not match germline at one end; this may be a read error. As DNA, the CDR3 is TGTGCCGGCAGTGACCCTCAGGGGCGAGGGGGCTACACCTTC. Encoded protein: CAGSDPQGRGGYTF. This chain uses TRBV6-4 with TRBJ1-2, with D tentatively TRBD1 (6 bases). The length of the CDR3 is 14 residues. Germline V gene sequence: CDR1 MRHNA, CDR2 SNTAGT.

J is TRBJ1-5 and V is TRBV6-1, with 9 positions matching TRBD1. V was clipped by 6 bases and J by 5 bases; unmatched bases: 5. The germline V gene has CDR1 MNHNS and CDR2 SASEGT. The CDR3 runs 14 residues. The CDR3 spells CASRQGARDQPQHF. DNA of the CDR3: TGTGCCAGCAGACAGGGGGCGCGGGATCAGCCCCAGCATTTT.

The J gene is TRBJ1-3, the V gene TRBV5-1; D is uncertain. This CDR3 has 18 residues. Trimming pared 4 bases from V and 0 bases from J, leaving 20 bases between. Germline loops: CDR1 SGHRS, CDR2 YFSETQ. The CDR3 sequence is CASSPLNTQEYSGNTIYF. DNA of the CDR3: TGCGCCAGCAGCCCCCTAAACACCCAGGAATACTCTGGAAACACCATATATTTT.

For the CDR3, the DNA is TGCAGCGTTGCGGGGCGGGGGGGACTTAGCACAGATACGCAGTATTTT. It encodes CSVAGRGGLSTDTQYF. The chain carries TRBV29-1 and TRBJ2-3, with 9 bases aligning to TRBD2. Germline CDR1 SQVTM, CDR2 ANQGSEA. The CDR3 sequence is 16 residues long. Trimming removed 4 bases from V and 0 bases from J; junction bases left unmatched: 8.

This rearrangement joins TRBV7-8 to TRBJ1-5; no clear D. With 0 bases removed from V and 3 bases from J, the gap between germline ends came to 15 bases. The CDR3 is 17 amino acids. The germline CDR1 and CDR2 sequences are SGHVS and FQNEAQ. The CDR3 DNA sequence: TGTGCCAGCAGCTTAGCGCGGGGATCCTCACCCAATCAGCCCCAGCATTTT. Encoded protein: CASSLARGSSPNQPQHF.